This T cell receptor beta chain was sequenced for a study of cytomegalovirus exposure and HLA in healthy donors. V was pared by 10 bases and J by 5 bases, with 8 bases between. Germline CDR1 reads LNHDA; CDR2 reads SQIVND (reference sequence). CDR3 length: 10 amino acids. Primers included in the PCR were 60 Vbeta and 13 Jbeta primers. Libraries were prepared by immunoSEQ multiplex PCR; TCRdb keeps only in-frame clonotypes and omits some of them. Of 150,000 to 200,000 clones listed, roughly 85% are singletons. Turning to this clone: Its antigen is not identified.

General observations from the study: A later analysis by the authors found several of the most significant clusters apparently linked to common viral pathogens. In a later analysis, V- and J-gene trimming of beta chains associated with a DCLRE1C missense variant, replicated independently. Both high specificity and high sensitivity reportedly marked the classifier's diagnosis of cytomegalovirus status. Donors were assumed by presence/absence analyses to have roughly uniform sequencing depth.

J is TRBJ2-5 and V is TRBV19; unclear D gene. The TCR was taken from a woman aged 25-40 years in good health and CMV-seropositive. The sequenced sample was PBMCs. The CDR3 DNA sequence: TGTGCCACCCAATTTGAGACCCAGTACTTC. Residues: CATQFETQYF.